These T cell receptor beta chains were read from a single sample in a study of blood T cells in healthy people across ages. TCRdb ran MiXCR on the 5' RACE reads and lists one entry per CDR3 protein. The sample holds 250,000 to 300,000 distinct CDR3 sequences, roughly 26% seen once. Sequenced material: blood. The receptors originated from a woman aged 70-85 years in good health. The CDR3 runs from the conserved cysteine through the conserved F or W. Each record gives: V gene, J gene, clone size, D gene, CDR3 protein, CDR3 DNA. A D gene is named only where the DNA matches it firmly. Only part of the rows carry a size: once, few, many, or a class if the clone is expanded.

V gene: TRBV12-3/TRBV12-4
J gene: TRBJ1-1
clone size: few
D gene: -
CDR3 protein: CASRGRGTATEAFF
CDR3 DNA: TGTGCCAGCAGGGGACGGGGGACCGCCACTGAAGCTTTCTTT

V gene: TRBV3-1
J gene: TRBJ1-3
clone size: many
D gene: -
CDR3 protein: CASSQGNTIYF
CDR3 DNA: TGTGCCAGCAGCCAAGGAAACACCATATATTTT

V gene: TRBV7-2
J gene: TRBJ2-7
clone size: -
D gene: TRBD2
CDR3 protein: CASSSTFAGGPSYEQYF
CDR3 DNA: TGTGCCAGCAGCTCGACATTCGCGGGAGGCCCCTCCTACGAGCAGTACTTC

V gene: TRBV12-3/TRBV12-4
J gene: TRBJ2-7
clone size: once
D gene: TRBD1
CDR3 protein: CASSFFGQGVEQYF
CDR3 DNA: TGTGCCAGCAGTTTTTTCGGACAGGGCGTCGAGCAGTACTTC

V gene: TRBV28
J gene: TRBJ2-4
clone size: many
D gene: -
CDR3 protein: CASSTLTATQYF
CDR3 DNA: TGTGCCAGCTCCACCCTGACCGCCACTCAGTACTTC

V gene: TRBV7-6
J gene: TRBJ2-2
clone size: -
D gene: TRBD2
CDR3 protein: CASSKRGGSGELFF
CDR3 DNA: TGTGCCAGCAGCAAGCGGGGCGGCTCCGGGGAGCTGTTTTTT

V gene: TRBV9
J gene: TRBJ1-3
clone size: few
D gene: TRBD1
CDR3 protein: CASSKTGGSSGNTIYF
CDR3 DNA: TGTGCCAGCAGCAAGACAGGGGGCAGCTCTGGAAACACCATATATTTT

V gene: TRBV7-9
J gene: TRBJ1-6
clone size: -
D gene: -
CDR3 protein: CASSLNNSPLHF
CDR3 DNA: TGTGCCAGCAGCTTGAATAATTCACCCCTCCACTTT

V gene: TRBV24-1
J gene: TRBJ2-5
clone size: few
D gene: TRBD1
CDR3 protein: CATSDPGQGGETQYF
CDR3 DNA: TGTGCCACCAGTGACCCGGGACAGGGAGGCGAGACCCAGTACTTC

V gene: TRBV3-1
J gene: TRBJ2-1
clone size: -
D gene: TRBD2
CDR3 protein: CASSQDSSGNNEQFF
CDR3 DNA: TGTGCCAGCAGCCAAGACTCTAGCGGTAACAATGAGCAGTTCTTC

V gene: TRBV4-1
J gene: TRBJ2-7
clone size: few
D gene: TRBD1
CDR3 protein: CASSHPAGQGYYEQYF
CDR3 DNA: TGCGCCAGCAGCCATCCCGCGGGACAGGGATACTACGAGCAGTACTTC

V gene: TRBV29-1
J gene: TRBJ2-1
clone size: few
D gene: TRBD2
CDR3 protein: CSVGVPTRTSVGEQFF
CDR3 DNA: TGCAGCGTTGGGGTACCCACGAGGACTAGCGTAGGGGAGCAGTTCTTC

V gene: TRBV29-1
J gene: TRBJ2-7
clone size: few
D gene: -
CDR3 protein: CSAWGNEQYF
CDR3 DNA: TGCAGCGCCTGGGGGAACGAGCAGTACTTC

V gene: TRBV7-9
J gene: TRBJ2-1
clone size: few
D gene: -
CDR3 protein: CASSVALGNEQFF
CDR3 DNA: TGTGCCAGCAGCGTAGCGTTGGGGAATGAGCAGTTCTTC

V gene: TRBV5-1
J gene: TRBJ2-1
clone size: few
D gene: TRBD1
CDR3 protein: CASSLDASGQGAGEQFF
CDR3 DNA: TGCGCCAGCAGCTTGGACGCTTCGGGACAGGGGGCTGGTGAGCAGTTCTTC

V gene: TRBV29-1
J gene: TRBJ2-3
clone size: -
D gene: -
CDR3 protein: CSVEAGSTDTQYF
CDR3 DNA: TGCAGCGTTGAGGCAGGGAGCACAGATACGCAGTATTTT

V gene: TRBV7-9
J gene: TRBJ1-2
clone size: few
D gene: -
CDR3 protein: CASSPLPGGGGYTF
CDR3 DNA: TGTGCCAGCAGCCCTCTACCCGGGGGGGGTGGCTACACCTTC